Shown below are 10 T cell receptor beta chains from a single sample sequenced in a study of naive and memory T cell subsets. Specified treatment: skin biopsy from PPD injection site in Mantoux-positive individual. A UMI-containing oligonucleotide was joined by 3' ligation to the TCR cDNA template. Four PCR rounds used nested alpha and beta constant region primers plus the SP2 primer. TCRdb used MiXCR to reprocess the UMI-ligation and nested PCR reads, holding one entry per CDR3 protein. Among tens of thousands of distinct CDR3 sequences listed, approximately 10% were seen once. Sequencing was performed on skin, taken from a tuberculin skin test site. The receptors shown here come from an adult in good health.

J is TRBJ2-2 and V is TRBV11-2; 13 nucleotides match TRBD2. Germline assignment: CDR1 SGHAT and CDR2 FQNNGV. CDR3 length: 17 amino acids. V gave up 7 bases and J gave up 9 bases; unmatched junction bases: 14. The CDR3 bases are TGTGCCAGCACTTCGGGACTAGCGGGGACTATGTCTCGGGAGCTGTTTTTT. Translation gives CASTSGLAGTMSRELFF. Together with reference TRBV11-2 and TRBJ2-2, the CDR3 gives the full variable domain: EAGVAQSPRYKIIEKRQSVAFWCNPISGHATLYWYQQILGQGPKLLIQFQNNGVVDDSQLPKDRFSAERLKGVDSTLKIQPAKLEDSAVYLCASTSGLAGTMSRELFFGEGSRLTVL.

This clonotype has at least ten counts. The J gene is TRBJ2-3, the V gene TRBV5-1, with TRBD2 matching 13 bases. The junction had 6 bases not matched to a gene; V was cut back by 4 bases and J by 4 bases. CDR3 length equals 16 residues. Looked up from germline, CDR1 is SGHRS and CDR2 is YFSETQ. In DNA form, the CDR3 reads TGCGCCAGCAGCACCAGGACTAGCGGGAGAGCAGATACGCAGTATTTT. Translated: CASSTRTSGRADTQYF.

Many counts were recorded for this clonotype. The genes are TRBV7-8 and TRBJ2-4, with no clear D. Trimming left V 4 bases short and J 0 bases short, with 10 bases between. The CDR3 is 15 residues long. Germline CDR1 reads SGHVS; CDR2 reads FQNEAQ. The CDR3 region is CASSWATLAKNIQYF. The CDR3 DNA reads TGTGCCAGCAGCTGGGCAACCCTAGCCAAAAACATTCAGTACTTC.

This sequence joins TRBV29-1 and TRBJ2-6; 8 nucleotides line up with TRBD1. V shed 5 bases, J shed 0 bases, and the junction held 9 bases outside the gene matches. Per germline, CDR1 SQVTM and CDR2 ANQGSEA. This CDR3 spans 17 amino acids. CDR3 bases: TGCAGCGTTCCAACCGGGACAGGCTACTCTGGGGCCAACGTCCTGACTTTC. Protein product: CSVPTGTGYSGANVLTF.

This sequence joins TRBV20-1 and TRBJ1-5; 7 positions match TRBD1. Looked up from germline, CDR1 is DFQATT and CDR2 is SNEGSKA (reference sequence). The V and J ends lost 6 bases and 4 bases, in that order; junction bases with no gene match: 6. The CDR3 is 13 amino acids. CDR3 loop: CSAEDRENQPQHF. Written as DNA, the CDR3 is TGCAGTGCGGAAGACAGGGAAAATCAGCCCCAGCATTTT.

This clonotype was observed at least ten times. The chain joins TRBV28 to TRBJ2-1, with a possible D match to TRBD2 (6 bases). The CDR3 has 19 residues. Germline V lookup: CDR1 MDHEN, CDR2 SYDVKM. Trimming took off 5 bases at V and 3 bases at J, with 26 bases between the two ends. CDR3 nucleotides: TGTGCCAGCAGTCAGAGCCCAATTGGGCAGGGAGGATACTACAATGAGCAGTTCTTC. This encodes CASSQSPIGQGGYYNEQFF. The full variable domain, in which reference TRBV28 and TRBJ2-1 provide the parts outside the CDR3, is DVKVTQSSRYLVKRTGEKVFLECVQDMDHENMFWYRQDPGLGLRLIYFSYDVKMKEKGDIPEGYSVSREKKERFSLILESASTNQTSMYLCASSQSPIGQGGYYNEQFFGPGTRLTVL.

This clonotype occurred a few times. V usage is TRBV30 and J usage is TRBJ2-5, with D possibly being TRBD1 (6 bases). Germline assignment: CDR1 GTSNPN and CDR2 SVGIG (reference sequence). This CDR3 comprises 15 residues. The V gene lost 0 bases and the J gene lost 5 bases, with 16 bases spanning the gap. The CDR3 reads CAWSVSGTISETQYF. The DNA of the CDR3 is TGTGCCTGGAGTGTCTCCGGGACAATAAGCGAGACCCAGTACTTC.

This chain joins TRBV7-8 and TRBJ1-2; TRBD1 agrees at 8 bases. The CDR3 contains 15 residues. V lost 2 bases, J lost 2 bases, and 4 bases stayed unmatched. From germline, CDR1 is SGHVS and CDR2 FQNEAQ. The CDR3 region has the DNA TGTGCCAGCAGCTTACCGAGGACAGGGAACTATGGCTACACCTTC. This translates into CASSLPRTGNYGYTF. The full variable domain, rest sourced from reference TRBV7-8 and TRBJ1-2, is GAGVSQSPRYKVAKRGQDVALRCDPISGHVSLFWYQQALGQGPEFLTYFQNEAQLDKSGLPSDRFFAERPEGSVSTLKIQRTQQEDSAVYLCASSLPRTGNYGYTFGSGTRLTVV.

This clonotype has more than one count but fewer than ten. V is TRBV9 and J is TRBJ2-4; TRBD1 agrees at 7 bases. Germline CDR1 SGDLS, CDR2 YYNGEE. CDR3 length: 16 residues. After removal of 4 bases from V and 2 bases from J, the junction contained 9 bases not matched to a gene. CDR3 region: CASSIRDSPSKNIQYF. CDR3 coding DNA: TGTGCCAGCAGCATCAGGGACAGCCCATCCAAAAACATTCAGTACTTC.

This clonotype has a handful of counts. The rearrangement uses TRBV28 and TRBJ2-5; TRBD2 aligns across 7 bases. Germline trimming cut 8 bases from V and 5 bases from J; bases unmatched to any gene: 8. The CDR3 loop spans 13 amino acids. Germline-derived CDR1 and CDR2 are MDHEN and SYDVKM. DNA of the CDR3: TGTGCCAGCTTGGGAGGGCCGCGGGAGACCCAGTACTTC. Residues: CASLGGPRETQYF.